Presented here are 29 T cell receptor delta chains from one specimen sequenced in a study of Vδ1+ human thymocytes. Findings and caveats of the study: In the thymus, TRG and TRD repertoires looked highly polyclonal with Gaussian CDR3 lengths.

RNA was extracted from the cells and then reverse transcribed. Pooled V-gene forward primers with one constant-region reverse primer generated the CDR3 amplicons by multiplex PCR. TCRdb re-processed the multiplex PCR reads via CATT. The data hold over 45,000 delta-chain clones, with more than 13% observed a single time. These TCRs' antigens remain unknown. The source material was Vdelta1+ gamma-delta thymocytes from the thymus. Subset defined: FACS-sorted CD3+ TCRalphabeta- TCRVdelta1+ TCRVdelta2- thymocytes. These receptors were taken from a girl under three years old who had congenital heart surgery.

The rearrangement links TRDV1 to TRDJ1; 11 bases match TRDD3. The CDR3 runs to 20 residues. V lost 3 bases and J lost 6; bases outside the gene matches: 21. The V gene's germline CDR1 is TSWWSYY and CDR2 QGS. CDR3 nucleotides: TGTGCTCTTGGGGACCTTCCTTTCTCTTACTGGGGGATAGAATCTTATAAACTCATCTTT. This gives the protein CALGDLPFSYWGIESYKLIF.

This clone was counted between two and nine times. This chain joins TRDV1 and TRDJ1, with 11 bases lining up with TRDD3. Germline V gene lookup returns CDR1 TSWWSYY and CDR2 QGS. The trim removed 3 bases at V and 4 bases at J, leaving 10 bases unmatched. The CDR3 runs 17 residues. DNA of the CDR3: TGTGCTCTTGGGGAGCCTGATCTGGGGGATACAAACGATAAACTCATCTTT. Residues: CALGEPDLGDTNDKLIF.

The chain links TRDV1 to TRDJ1; D possibly corresponds to TRDD2 (7 bases). This CDR3 has 21 residues. Looked up from germline, CDR1 is TSWWSYY and CDR2 is QGS. Trimming cost V 4 bases and J 0 bases, with 30 bases left between them. This chain's CDR3 is CALGALHSYTSGEPYTDKLIF. CDR3 bases: TGTGCTCTTGGGGCCCTTCATTCCTACACATCTGGGGAGCCGTACACCGATAAACTCATCTTT.

This rearrangement joins TRDV1 to TRDJ1; 7 positions match TRDD2. CDR3 length: 18 residues. J was trimmed by 1 base and V by 3 bases; bases with no gene match: 14. Germline assignment: CDR1 TSWWSYY and CDR2 QGS. For the CDR3, the DNA is TGTGCTCTTGGGGACGAATTCCTACGGTACCAGGGCACCGATAAACTCATCTTT. It encodes CALGDEFLRYQGTDKLIF.

The chain carries TRDV1 and TRDJ1; 8 nucleotides line up with TRDD3. Unmatched junction bases numbered 15, after V lost 4 bases and J lost 2 bases. The CDR3 spans 18 residues. Looked up from germline, CDR1 is TSWWSYY and CDR2 is QGS. The CDR3 nucleotides read TGTGCTCTTGGGGCACCCCTACTGGGGGCCCCCGGGACCGATAAACTCATCTTT. It is translated as CALGAPLLGAPGTDKLIF.

The table lists this clone with a few counts. The junction and the germline gene differ at one end; a read error may be behind it. The J gene is TRDJ1, the V gene TRDV1, with 12 nucleotides matching TRDD3. CDR1 is TSWWSYY and CDR2 is QGS in the germline V gene. The CDR3 totals 19 residues. Written as DNA, the CDR3 is TGTGCTCTTGGGGAACCGCTTACGAGTAACTGGGGGATACCCGATAAACCCATCTTT. Translating it yields CALGEPLTSNWGIPDKPIF.

This clone was counted between two and nine times. The V gene is TRDV1, the J gene TRDJ1; TRDD2 matches 7 bases. The CDR3 totals 13 residues. Trimming cost V 3 bases and J 10 bases; bases outside gene matches: 8. Germline loops: CDR1 TSWWSYY, CDR2 QGS. The CDR3 is CALGDPLPSRLIF. The DNA for the CDR3 is TGTGCTCTTGGGGATCCCCTTCCTTCTAGACTCATCTTT.

This clone was seen only a few times. V is TRDV1 and J is TRDJ1, with D possibly TRDD2 on 6 matching bases. V shed 4 bases and J shed 0 bases, with 18 bases lying between them. CDR3 length: 17 residues. Germline CDR1 TSWWSYY, CDR2 QGS. The CDR3 loop is CALGGLYPTGDTDKLIF. Here the CDR3 DNA reads TGTGCTCTTGGGGGACTTTATCCTACCGGGGACACCGATAAACTCATCTTT.

The rearrangement uses TRDV1 and TRDJ1; possibly TRDD3 for D (5 bases). Germline CDR1 TSWWSYY, CDR2 QGS. The CDR3 totals 18 residues. The V and J ends lost 2 bases and 2 bases respectively, with 21 bases between them. CDR3 region: CALGERGPPQMATDKLIF. The CDR3 nucleotides are TGTGCTCTTGGGGAAAGGGGGCCACCCCAGATGGCAACCGATAAACTCATCTTT.

This sequence joins TRDV1 and TRDJ1, with 8 bases fitting TRDD3. CDR1 is TSWWSYY, CDR2 QGS, per germline. The CDR3 is 22 residues long. With V trimmed by 3 bases and J by 0 bases, 24 bases remained unmatched. The CDR3 region is CALGDLRLNIPLVLGDTDKLIF. In nucleotides, the CDR3 is TGTGCTCTTGGGGACCTCCGATTAAACATACCACTAGTACTGGGGGACACCGATAAACTCATCTTT.

The V and J genes are TRDV1 and TRDJ1; 12 bases align to TRDD3. Germline CDR1 is TSWWSYY and CDR2 is QGS. The CDR3 loop spans 22 amino acids. V trimming: 5 bases; J trimming: 7 bases; junction bases outside the gene matches: 29. The CDR3 is CALGTPEGLPTALLGDTLKLIF. Here the CDR3 DNA reads TGTGCTCTTGGGACCCCTGAGGGGCTTCCTACAGCTTTACTGGGGGATACTCTTAAACTCATCTTT.

The chain uses TRDV1 and TRDJ1; 12 positions agree with TRDD3. The V gene's germline CDR1 is TSWWSYY and CDR2 QGS. Trimming took 0 bases from V and 0 from J; bases not matched to a gene: 20. This CDR3 spans 23 amino acids. CDR3 sequence (DNA): TGTGCTCTTGGGGAACTTAACCCCCTACTCCAACTGGGGGATACTCATAACACCGATAAACTCATCTTT. This codes for CALGELNPLLQLGDTHNTDKLIF.

A note on this clone: Mismatch with germline at one junction end may stem from a read error. J is TRDJ1 and V is TRDV1; D is possibly TRDD2 or TRDD3 (6 bases each). From germline, CDR1 is TSWWSYY and CDR2 QGS. The CDR3 sequence is 14 residues long. CDR3 amino acids: CAPGDPTGIGKLIF. CDR3 coding DNA: TGTGCTCCTGGGGATCCTACTGGGATCGGTAAACTCATCTTT.

This sequence joins TRDV2 and TRDJ1, with TRDD3 identical over 10 bases. The germline CDR1 and CDR2 sequences are GEAIGNYY and EKD. The CDR3 runs to 17 residues. V shed 5 bases, J shed 0 bases, and the junction held 11 bases outside the gene matches. The CDR3 loop is CACADEGDTTYTDKLIF. As DNA, the CDR3 is TGTGCCTGTGCCGACGAGGGGGATACGACTTACACCGATAAACTCATCTTT.

In its sample, this clone was seen a few times. This sequence joins TRDV1 and TRDJ1; 9 bases fit TRDD3. CDR1 is TSWWSYY, CDR2 QGS, per germline. The CDR3 consists of 18 residues. The ends lost 0 bases at V and 0 bases at J; junction bases unmatched: 8. The CDR3, as DNA: TGTGCTCTTGGGGAACTCAACGACTGGGGGACGTACACCGATAAACTCATCTTT. Its protein is CALGELNDWGTYTDKLIF.

The chain is built from TRDV1 and TRDJ1, with a tentative D call TRDD2 (5 bases). V was shortened by 1 base and J by 0 bases, with 36 bases between the two germline ends. This CDR3 contains 24 residues. Per the germline V gene, CDR1 is TSWWSYY and CDR2 is QGS. Written as DNA, the CDR3 is TGTGCTCTTGGGGAACGCCCCAACTTATCCTATTACCGTCCTCCCTACTCATACACCGATAAACTCATCTTT. This translates into CALGERPNLSYYRPPYSYTDKLIF.

The V gene is TRDV1, the J gene TRDJ1; D ambiguous. Germline lookup yields CDR1 TSWWSYY and CDR2 QGS. The CDR3 is made up of 23 amino acids. Trimming removed 0 bases from V and 1 base from J, with 33 bases in between. The CDR3 coding sequence is TGTGCTCTTGGGGAACTCATCGTGCCTCCCTGCCCGATGAATACAACGGGCACCGATAAACTCATCTTT. This gives the protein CALGELIVPPCPMNTTGTDKLIF.

This clone occurred a few times. J is TRDJ1 and V is TRDV1; 13 bases line up with TRDD3. After removal of 1 base from V and 0 bases from J, the junction contained 20 bases not matched to a gene. The CDR3 runs to 23 residues. The V gene's germline CDR1 is TSWWSYY and CDR2 QGS. The CDR3 DNA sequence: TGTGCTCTTGGGGAACGTCGGCGGTACGAAGTACTGGGGGATACGGGGGACACCGATAAACTCATCTTT. Its protein product is CALGERRRYEVLGDTGDTDKLIF.

Details on this clone: The sample has other DNA sequences that encode this CDR3 too. The gene calls are TRDV2 and TRDJ1, with 13 bases matching TRDD3. The germline gives CDR1 GEAIGNYY, CDR2 EKD. With V trimmed by 3 bases and J by 4 bases, 37 bases remained unmatched. The CDR3 runs 26 residues. The CDR3 spells CACDYSVPFPHILGDTSVKALDKLIF. The CDR3, as DNA: TGTGCCTGTGACTATTCGGTTCCTTTTCCCCACATACTGGGGGATACGTCGGTGAAGGCCCTCGATAAACTCATCTTT.

The chain links TRDV1 to TRDJ1; D is unresolved. Trimming removed 0 bases at V and 2 bases at J, with 10 bases between. Germline CDR1 reads TSWWSYY; CDR2 reads QGS. The CDR3 is 15 amino acids. The CDR3 DNA follows: TGTGCTCTTGGGGAACTAGGCCCACCGACCGATAAACTCATCTTT. Translation gives CALGELGPPTDKLIF.

V is TRDV1 and J is TRDJ2, with D possibly TRDD3 on 5 matching bases. Trimming removed 2 bases from V and 3 bases from J, with 22 bases in between. The CDR3 runs to 19 residues. Germline values: CDR1 TSWWSYY, CDR2 QGS. The CDR3 sequence is CALGEFTIVREGVTAQLFF. The CDR3 nucleotides read TGTGCTCTTGGGGAATTCACGATCGTACGCGAGGGGGTGACAGCACAACTCTTCTTT.

This clone was seen more than once but under ten times. This same CDR3 is encoded by further DNA sequences in the sample. The rearrangement joins TRDV2 to TRDJ1; TRDD3 matches 13 bases. The length of the CDR3 is 21 residues. CDR1 and CDR2 (germline): GEAIGNYY, EKD. Trimming took 0 bases from V and 0 from J; bases not matched to a gene: 15. The chain's CDR3 is CACDTEVFILGDTRHTDKLIF. The CDR3 DNA is TGTGCCTGTGACACCGAGGTATTCATACTGGGGGATACGCGGCACACCGATAAACTCATCTTT.

This clone appeared a few times. J is TRDJ1 and V is TRDV2, with TRDD3 matching over 9 bases. Germline CDR1 and CDR2: GEAIGNYY and EKD. J gave up 4 bases and V 3 bases, and 8 bases lay outside the gene matches. This CDR3 contains 15 residues. The CDR3 DNA reads as TGTGCCTGTGACCCCTTGGGGGATAACGGCGATAAACTCATCTTT. Translating gives CACDPLGDNGDKLIF.

This sequence joins TRDV1 and TRDJ1; 9 bases are a match to TRDD2. The CDR3 has 17 amino acids. Germline CDR1 reads TSWWSYY; CDR2 reads QGS. V shed 4 bases and J 4 bases; nucleotides not matched to a gene: 13. CDR3 sequence (DNA): TGTGCTCTTGGGGGAGGCCTTCCTACAATGTCGATCGATAAACTCATCTTT. Protein: CALGGGLPTMSIDKLIF.

V usage is TRDV2 and J usage is TRDJ1; D may be TRDD3 (6 bases). Looked up from germline, CDR1 is GEAIGNYY and CDR2 is EKD. V was trimmed by 5 bases and J by 4 bases, leaving 16 bases between them. The CDR3 totals 14 residues. CDR3 sequence (DNA): TGTGCCTGTGGGGCTTACTGGGTAAACGATAAACTCATCTTT. Translation: CACGAYWVNDKLIF.

This rearrangement joins TRDV1 to TRDJ1; TRDD3 agrees at 13 bases. The germline gives CDR1 TSWWSYY, CDR2 QGS. This CDR3 has 20 residues. The junction had 10 bases not matched to a gene; V was cut back by 0 bases and J by 0 bases. This chain's CDR3 is CALGELRTGGYARYTDKLIF. The CDR3 nucleotides read TGTGCTCTTGGGGAACTGCGTACTGGGGGATACGCGCGATACACCGATAAACTCATCTTT.

This clone appeared a few times. The chain has TRDV1 and TRDJ1; no clear D. Germline V gives CDR1 TSWWSYY, CDR2 QGS. V lost 5 bases and J lost 2, with 21 bases in between. This CDR3 region has 17 residues. This CDR3 reads CALGPYPWMILTDKLIF. The DNA for the CDR3 is TGTGCTCTTGGGCCATACCCTTGGATGATCCTGACCGATAAACTCATCTTT.

This chain connects TRDV1 to TRDJ1; TRDD3 aligns across 10 bases. This CDR3 is built from 20 residues. Losses at the gene ends were 0 bases for V and 4 bases for J; bases not matched to a gene: 17. The germline gives CDR1 TSWWSYY, CDR2 QGS. DNA of the CDR3: TGTGCTCTTGGGGAACTTTTTGCTCCGGATAGGGGGATACGTAACGATAAACTCATCTTT. As protein: CALGELFAPDRGIRNDKLIF.

In this sample, this clone turned up a few times. The rearrangement uses TRDV1 and TRDJ1, with 8 bases that match TRDD3. With V trimmed by 2 bases and J by 0 bases, 26 bases remained unmatched. There are 23 residues in the CDR3. CDR1 is TSWWSYY, CDR2 QGS, per germline. CDR3 DNA: TGTGCTCTTGGGGAAAGTTCCTCCCGGGCCCCTACTGGGGGTCTCAAGTACACCGATAAACTCATCTTT. Amino acid sequence: CALGESSSRAPTGGLKYTDKLIF.